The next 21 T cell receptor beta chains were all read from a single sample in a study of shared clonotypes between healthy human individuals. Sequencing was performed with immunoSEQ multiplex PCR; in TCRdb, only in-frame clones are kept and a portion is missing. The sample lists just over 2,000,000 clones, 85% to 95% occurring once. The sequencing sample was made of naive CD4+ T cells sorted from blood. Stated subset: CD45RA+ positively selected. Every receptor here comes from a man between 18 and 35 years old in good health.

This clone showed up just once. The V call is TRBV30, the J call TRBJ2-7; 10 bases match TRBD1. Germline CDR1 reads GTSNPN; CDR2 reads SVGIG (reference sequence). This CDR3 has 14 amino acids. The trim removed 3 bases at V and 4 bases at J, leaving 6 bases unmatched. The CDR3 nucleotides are TGTGCCTGGAGCGGACAGGGGGGAACATACGAGCAGTACTTC. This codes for CAWSGQGGTYEQYF.

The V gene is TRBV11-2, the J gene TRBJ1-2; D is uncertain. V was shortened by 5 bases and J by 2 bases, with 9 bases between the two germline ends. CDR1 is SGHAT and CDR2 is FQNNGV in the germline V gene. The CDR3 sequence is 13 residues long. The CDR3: CASSPLSNYGYTF. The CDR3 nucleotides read TGTGCCAGCAGCCCCCTGTCGAACTATGGCTACACCTTC.

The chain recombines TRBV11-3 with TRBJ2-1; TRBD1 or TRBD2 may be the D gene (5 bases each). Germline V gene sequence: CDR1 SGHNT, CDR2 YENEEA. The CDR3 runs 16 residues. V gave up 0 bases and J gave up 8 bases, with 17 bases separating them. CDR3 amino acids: CASSLDGTQGVDEQFF. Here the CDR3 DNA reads TGTGCCAGCAGCTTAGATGGGACCCAGGGTGTCGATGAGCAGTTCTTC.

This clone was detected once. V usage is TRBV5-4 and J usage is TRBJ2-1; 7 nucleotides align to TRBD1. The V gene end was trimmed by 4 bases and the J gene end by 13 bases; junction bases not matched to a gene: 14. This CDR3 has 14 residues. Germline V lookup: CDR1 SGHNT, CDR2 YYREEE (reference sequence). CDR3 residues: CASSPFPKTGSQFF. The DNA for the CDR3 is TGTGCCAGCAGCCCCTTCCCTAAGACAGGGTCCCAGTTCTTC.

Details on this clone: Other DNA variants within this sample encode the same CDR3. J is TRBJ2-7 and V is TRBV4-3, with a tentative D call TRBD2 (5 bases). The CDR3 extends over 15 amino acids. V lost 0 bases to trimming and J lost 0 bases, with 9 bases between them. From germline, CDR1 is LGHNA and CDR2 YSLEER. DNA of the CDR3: TGCGCCAGCAGCCAAGATCGTGGGAGCTCCTACGAGCAGTACTTC. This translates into CASSQDRGSSYEQYF.

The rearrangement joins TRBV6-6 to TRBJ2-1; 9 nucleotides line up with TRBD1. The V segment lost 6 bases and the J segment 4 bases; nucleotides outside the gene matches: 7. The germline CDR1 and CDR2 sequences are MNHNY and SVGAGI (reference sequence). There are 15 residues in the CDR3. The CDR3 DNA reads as TGTGCCAGCAGAACCGGGACAGGGTTTTACAATGAGCAGTTCTTC. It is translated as CASRTGTGFYNEQFF.

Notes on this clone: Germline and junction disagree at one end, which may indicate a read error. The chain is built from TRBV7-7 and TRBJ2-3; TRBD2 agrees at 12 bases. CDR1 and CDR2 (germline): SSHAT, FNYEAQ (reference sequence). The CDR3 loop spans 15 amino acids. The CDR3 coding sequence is TGTGCTAGCAGCTCAGCTAGCGGGGGGGGATATACGCAGTATTTT. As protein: CASSSASGGGYTQYF.

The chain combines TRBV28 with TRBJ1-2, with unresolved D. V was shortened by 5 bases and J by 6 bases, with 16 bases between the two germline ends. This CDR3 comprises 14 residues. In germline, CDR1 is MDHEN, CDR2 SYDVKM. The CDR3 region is CASSVFGGRDGYTF. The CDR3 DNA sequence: TGTGCCAGCAGTGTTTTCGGCGGACGAGATGGCTACACCTTC.

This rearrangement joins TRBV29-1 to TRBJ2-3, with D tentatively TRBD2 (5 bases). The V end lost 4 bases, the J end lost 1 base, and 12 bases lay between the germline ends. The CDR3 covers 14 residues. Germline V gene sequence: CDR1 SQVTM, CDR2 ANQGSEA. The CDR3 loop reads CSVGGAVRTDTQYF. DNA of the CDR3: TGCAGCGTTGGGGGAGCTGTACGCACAGATACGCAGTATTTT.

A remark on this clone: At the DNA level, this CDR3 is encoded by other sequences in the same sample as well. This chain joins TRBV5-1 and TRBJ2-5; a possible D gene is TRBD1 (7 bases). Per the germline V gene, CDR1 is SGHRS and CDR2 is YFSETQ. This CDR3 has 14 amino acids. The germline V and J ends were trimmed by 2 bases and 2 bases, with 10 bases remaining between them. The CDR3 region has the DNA TGCGCCAGCAGCTTCGCAGGGGGGCAAGAGACCCAGTACTTC. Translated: CASSFAGGQETQYF. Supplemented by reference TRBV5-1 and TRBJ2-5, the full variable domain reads KAGVTQTPRYLIKTRGQQVTLSCSPISGHRSVSWYQQTPGQGLQFLFEYFSETQRNKGNFPGRFSGRQFSNSRSEMNVSTLELGDSALYLCASSFAGGQETQYFGPGTRLLVL.

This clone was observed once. CDR3 amino acids: CASSSGAGYEQYF. CDR3 nucleotides: TGCGCCAGCAGCTCGGGGGCGGGCTACGAGCAGTACTTC. This chain uses TRBV5-1 with TRBJ2-7, with D perhaps matching TRBD1 or TRBD2 (6 bases each). V was clipped by 3 bases and J by 3 bases, with 10 bases between them. The germline gives CDR1 SGHRS, CDR2 YFSETQ. CDR3 size: 13 residues.

The CDR3 coding sequence is TGTGCCATCGGCGCAGGGAGCCCCGTCTATGGCTACACCTTC. Translated: CAIGAGSPVYGYTF. The chain employs TRBV10-3 and TRBJ1-2, with D possibly TRBD1 on 5 matching bases. V lost 8 bases, J lost 4 bases, and 17 bases lay in between. The CDR3 covers 14 residues. Germline V gene sequence: CDR1 ENHRY, CDR2 SYGVKD.

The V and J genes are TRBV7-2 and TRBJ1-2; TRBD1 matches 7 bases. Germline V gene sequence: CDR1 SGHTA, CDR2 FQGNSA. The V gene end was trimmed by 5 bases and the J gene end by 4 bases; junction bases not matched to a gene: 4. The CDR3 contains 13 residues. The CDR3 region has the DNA TGTGCCAGCAGCCTGGACAGGCTCTATGGCTACACCTTC. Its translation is CASSLDRLYGYTF.

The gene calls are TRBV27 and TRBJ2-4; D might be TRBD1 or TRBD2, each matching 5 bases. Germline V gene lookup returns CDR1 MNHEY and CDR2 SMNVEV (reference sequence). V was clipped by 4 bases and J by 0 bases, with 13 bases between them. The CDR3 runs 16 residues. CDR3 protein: CASSSSGTLAKNIQYF. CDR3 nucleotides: TGTGCCAGCAGTTCATCGGGGACCTTAGCCAAAAACATTCAGTACTTC.

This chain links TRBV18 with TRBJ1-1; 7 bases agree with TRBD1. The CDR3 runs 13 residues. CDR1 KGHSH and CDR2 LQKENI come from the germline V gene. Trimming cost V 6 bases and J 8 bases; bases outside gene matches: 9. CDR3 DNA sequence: TGTGCCAGCTCTCTTCACCGGGACAGCGAAGCTTTCTTT. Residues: CASSLHRDSEAFF.

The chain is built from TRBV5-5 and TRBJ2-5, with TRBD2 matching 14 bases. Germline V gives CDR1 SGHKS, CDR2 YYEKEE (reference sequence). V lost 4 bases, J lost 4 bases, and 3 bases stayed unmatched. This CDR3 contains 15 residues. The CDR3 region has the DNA TGTGCCAGCAGCCTGGGACTAGCGGGGGTAGAGACCCAGTACTTC. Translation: CASSLGLAGVETQYF.

The CDR3 DNA reads as TGTGCCAGCAGAAACGTGGAGACCCAGTACTTC. Encoded protein: CASRNVETQYF. The chain combines TRBV7-2 with TRBJ2-5; D unresolved. This CDR3 spans 11 amino acids. V was pared by 6 bases and J by 5 bases, with 7 bases between. Per the germline V gene, CDR1 is SGHTA and CDR2 is FQGNSA. The variable domain in full, with the rest retrieved from reference TRBV7-2 and TRBJ2-5, is GAGVSQSPSNKVTEKGKDVELRCDPISGHTALYWYRQSLGQGLEFLIYFQGNSAPDKSGLPSDRFSAERTGGSVSTLTIQRTQQEDSAVYLCASRNVETQYFGPGTRLLVL.

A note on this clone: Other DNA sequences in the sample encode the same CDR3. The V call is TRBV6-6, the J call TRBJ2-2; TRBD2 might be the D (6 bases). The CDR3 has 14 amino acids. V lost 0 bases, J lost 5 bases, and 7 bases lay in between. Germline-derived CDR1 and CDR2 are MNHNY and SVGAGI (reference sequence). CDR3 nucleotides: TGTGCCAGCAGTTACTCCGGGGGAACCGGGGAGCTGTTTTTT. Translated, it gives CASSYSGGTGELFF.

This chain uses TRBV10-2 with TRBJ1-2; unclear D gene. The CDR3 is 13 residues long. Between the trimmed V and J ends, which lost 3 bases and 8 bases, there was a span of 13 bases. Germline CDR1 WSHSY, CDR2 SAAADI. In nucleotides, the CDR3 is TGCGCCAGCAGTGAAAGGACGCTTGGAGGCTACACCTTC. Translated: CASSERTLGGYTF.

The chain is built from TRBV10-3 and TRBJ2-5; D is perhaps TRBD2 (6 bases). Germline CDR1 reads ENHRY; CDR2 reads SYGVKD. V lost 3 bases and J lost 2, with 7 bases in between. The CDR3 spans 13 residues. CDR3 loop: CAISDGLQETQYF. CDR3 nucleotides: TGTGCCATCAGTGACGGACTACAAGAGACCCAGTACTTC.

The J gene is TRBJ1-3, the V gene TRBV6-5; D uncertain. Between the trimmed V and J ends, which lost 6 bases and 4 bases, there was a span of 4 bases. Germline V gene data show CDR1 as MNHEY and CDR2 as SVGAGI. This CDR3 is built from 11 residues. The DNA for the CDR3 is TGTGCCAGCAGAACCGGAAACACCATATATTTT. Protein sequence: CASRTGNTIYF.